The subject of this entry is one T cell receptor beta chain. Its antigen is undetermined. The germline CDR1 and CDR2 sequences are KGHDR and SFDVKD. After removal of 6 bases from V and 4 bases from J, the junction contained 7 bases not matched to a gene. CDR3 size: 15 residues. This specimen comes from a study of T-cell memory formation after mild COVID-19. Study results and caveats: Whether day 37 second-wave clones are SARS-CoV-2-specific was not confirmed.

cDNA libraries for TCR alpha and TCR beta, carrying sample barcodes and UMIs, came from 5'RACE with constant-segment primers. TCRdb used MiXCR to reprocess the 5' RACE reads, holding one entry per CDR3 protein. The data hold 350,000 to 500,000 distinct CDR3 sequences, with 18% observed a single time. The source is a man younger than 35 who had mild COVID-19 (a few samples of this study predate the infection). Cell type and time point are not known. The J gene is TRBJ2-1, the V gene TRBV24-1, with 8 bases aligning to TRBD2. Sample: PBMCs or a T cell subset sorted from them (not recorded which). Here the CDR3 reads CATSRALAGYNEQFF. The CDR3 nucleotides read TGTGCCACCAGTAGGGCTCTAGCGGGTTACAATGAGCAGTTCTTC.